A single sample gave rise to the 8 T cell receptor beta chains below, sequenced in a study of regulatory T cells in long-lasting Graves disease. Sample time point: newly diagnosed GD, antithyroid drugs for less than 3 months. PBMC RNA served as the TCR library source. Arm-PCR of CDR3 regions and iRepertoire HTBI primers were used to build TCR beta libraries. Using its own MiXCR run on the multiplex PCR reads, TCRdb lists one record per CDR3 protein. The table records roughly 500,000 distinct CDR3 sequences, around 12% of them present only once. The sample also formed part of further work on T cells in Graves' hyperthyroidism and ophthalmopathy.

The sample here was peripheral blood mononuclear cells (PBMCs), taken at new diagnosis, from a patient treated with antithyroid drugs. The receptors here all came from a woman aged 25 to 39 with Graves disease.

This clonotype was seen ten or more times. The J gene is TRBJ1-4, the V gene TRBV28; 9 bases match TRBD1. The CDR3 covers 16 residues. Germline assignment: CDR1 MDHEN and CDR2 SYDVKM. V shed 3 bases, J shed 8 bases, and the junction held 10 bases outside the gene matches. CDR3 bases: TGTGCCAGCAGTTTCGCCCTGGGACAGGGAAGCGAAAAACTGTTTTTT. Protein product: CASSFALGQGSEKLFF.

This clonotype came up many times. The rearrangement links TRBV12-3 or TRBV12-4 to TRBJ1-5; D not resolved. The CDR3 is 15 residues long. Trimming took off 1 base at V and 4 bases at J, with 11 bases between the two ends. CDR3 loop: CASSLEPGPNQPQHF. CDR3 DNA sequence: TGTGCCAGCAGTTTAGAGCCAGGCCCAAATCAGCCCCAGCATTTT.

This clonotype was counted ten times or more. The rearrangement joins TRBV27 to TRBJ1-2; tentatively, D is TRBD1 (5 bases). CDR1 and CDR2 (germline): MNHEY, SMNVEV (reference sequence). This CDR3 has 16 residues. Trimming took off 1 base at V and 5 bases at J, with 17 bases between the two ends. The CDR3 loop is CASSLLPLGTKYGYTF. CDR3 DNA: TGTGCCAGCAGTTTATTACCACTTGGGACCAAGTATGGCTACACCTTC.

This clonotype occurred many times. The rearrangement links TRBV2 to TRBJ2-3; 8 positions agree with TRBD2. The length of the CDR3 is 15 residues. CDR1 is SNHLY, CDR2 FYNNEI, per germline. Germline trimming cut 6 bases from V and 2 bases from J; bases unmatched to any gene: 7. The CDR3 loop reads CASRLAATITDTQYF. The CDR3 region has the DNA TGTGCCAGCAGACTAGCGGCGACTATCACAGATACGCAGTATTTT.

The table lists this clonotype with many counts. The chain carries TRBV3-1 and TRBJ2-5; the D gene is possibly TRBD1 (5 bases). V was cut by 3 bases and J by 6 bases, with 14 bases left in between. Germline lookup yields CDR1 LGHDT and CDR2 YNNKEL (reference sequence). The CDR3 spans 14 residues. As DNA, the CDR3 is TGTGCCAGCAGCCAGGAACGACAGATAAAGACCCAGTACTTC. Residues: CASSQERQIKTQYF.

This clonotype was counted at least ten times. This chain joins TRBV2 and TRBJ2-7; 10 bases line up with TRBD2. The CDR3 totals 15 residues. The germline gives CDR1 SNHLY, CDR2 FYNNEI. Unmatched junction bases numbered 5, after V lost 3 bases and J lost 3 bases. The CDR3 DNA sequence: TGTGCCAGCAGTGATGGGGCTAGCGGGGGCTACGAGCAGTACTTC. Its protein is CASSDGASGGYEQYF.

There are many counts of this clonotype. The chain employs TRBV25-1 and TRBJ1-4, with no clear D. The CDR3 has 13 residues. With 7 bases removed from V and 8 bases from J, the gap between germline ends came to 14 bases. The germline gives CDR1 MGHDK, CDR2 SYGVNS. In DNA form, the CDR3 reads TGTGCCAGCACGTCGGGCCCCAGGGAAAAACTGTTTTTT. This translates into CASTSGPREKLFF.

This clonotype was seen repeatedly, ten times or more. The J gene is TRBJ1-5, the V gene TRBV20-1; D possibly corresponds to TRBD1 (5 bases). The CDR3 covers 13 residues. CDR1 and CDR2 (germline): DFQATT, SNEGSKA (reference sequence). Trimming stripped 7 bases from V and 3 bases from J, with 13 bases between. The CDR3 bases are TGCAGTGGAAGGGGACGGAACAATCAGCCCCAGCATTTT. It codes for CSGRGRNNQPQHF.